This T cell receptor beta chain was recovered during a study of blood T cell repertoires in COVID-19. Study context: Sites across the United States, Italy and Spain contributed samples from acute and convalescent COVID-19. The analysed material was cDNA or gDNA that came from T cells, B-cell-depleted T cells, or PBMCs.

The CDR3 is 12 amino acids. Germline assignment: CDR1 SEHNR and CDR2 FQNEAQ (reference sequence). The V and J ends lost 6 bases and 5 bases respectively, with 7 bases between them. Enrolled during active infection, Seattle patients were then followed longitudinally. Source study methods: From reference gene primer amplification, estimates of nucleated cell counts were derived. Sequencing used immunoSEQ multiplex PCR; TCRdb keeps in-frame clones, though not all of them. From that table come the V and J calls and clone size; the DNA was used to work out D and trimming. This sample yields 270,000 or so clones, of which approximately 87% are seen a single time; 10% to 15% belongs to the top ten.

Sequenced: peripheral blood. The origin of this receptor is a woman aged 30 to 39 with COVID-19, enrolled during active disease. The V and J genes are TRBV7-9 and TRBJ1-4, with unresolved D. The chain's CDR3 is CASSPSNEKLFF. The DNA for the CDR3 is TGTGCCAGCAGTCCATCAAATGAAAAACTGTTTTTT.